This record concerns one TCR beta chain sequence. The source of the sample is a study of blood T cell repertoires in COVID-19. The CDR3 is 14 residues long. Germline trimming cut 6 bases from V and 4 bases from J; bases unmatched to any gene: 7. CDR1 and CDR2 from the germline V gene are SGHAT and FQNNGV. Sequencing was performed with immunoSEQ multiplex PCR; in TCRdb, only in-frame clones are kept and a portion is missing. Here the sample spans 100,000 to 150,000 clones, roughly nine tenths being singletons. The receptor was isolated from a man between 65 and 80 years old who had recovered from COVID-19. Material: peripheral blood. The chain combines TRBV11-2 with TRBJ1-1; TRBD1 matches 8 bases. CDR3 amino acids: CASSTHTGGTEAFF. The CDR3, as DNA: TGTGCCAGCAGTACCCATACAGGGGGCACTGAAGCTTTCTTT.